The 28 T cell receptor beta chains below all came from one sample that was sequenced in a study of blood T cell repertoires in COVID-19. TCRdb keeps only in-frame clones here, not all; method: immunoSEQ multiplex PCR. The table lists 25,000 to 30,000 clones, about 92% of them singletons. The specimen sequenced was peripheral blood. All receptors come from a woman between 65 and 79 years old with COVID-19, enrolled during active disease.

This chain connects TRBV4-2 to TRBJ2-1, with 14 positions matching TRBD2. The V and J ends lost 0 bases and 8 bases, in that order; junction bases with no gene match: 6. Germline V gene lookup returns CDR1 LGHNA and CDR2 YNFKEQ. This CDR3 spans 17 amino acids. The CDR3 nucleotides read TGTGCCAGCAGCCAAGAGACCGGGACTAGCGGGAGCGATGAGCAGTTCTTC. Residues: CASSQETGTSGSDEQFF.

The gene calls are TRBV5-1 and TRBJ1-1, with D unclear. Germline CDR1 SGHRS, CDR2 YFSETQ. This CDR3 is 14 amino acids long. V gave up 0 bases and J gave up 1 base, with 7 bases separating them. This CDR3 is CASSLVRGNTEAFF. Here the CDR3 DNA reads TGCGCCAGCAGCTTGGTTCGGGGGAACACTGAAGCTTTCTTT.

V is TRBV5-1 and J is TRBJ2-7; 7 bases fit TRBD2. The V gene end was trimmed by 3 bases and the J gene end by 2 bases; junction bases not matched to a gene: 5. The length of the CDR3 is 14 residues. Germline-derived CDR1 and CDR2 are SGHRS and YFSETQ. CDR3 DNA: TGCGCCAGCAGCTCGGGACTAAGAACCTACGAGCAGTACTTC. Protein: CASSSGLRTYEQYF.

This rearrangement joins TRBV19 to TRBJ1-5; D is uncertain. Germline values: CDR1 LNHDA, CDR2 SQIVND (reference sequence). This CDR3 is 17 amino acids long. V lost 7 bases and J lost 2, with 21 bases in between. The chain's CDR3 is CASTPTRTGKGNQPQHF. In nucleotides, the CDR3 is TGTGCCAGTACACCCACGCGAACGGGGAAGGGCAATCAGCCCCAGCATTTT.

Comment on this clone: At the DNA level, this CDR3 is encoded by other sequences in the same sample as well. The V call is TRBV9, the J call TRBJ2-1; unclear D gene. Germline assignment: CDR1 SGDLS and CDR2 YYNGEE. The CDR3 covers 13 residues. The V and J ends lost 3 bases and 0 bases respectively, with 4 bases between them. CDR3: CASSESSYNEQFF. CDR3 nucleotide sequence: TGTGCCAGCAGCGAGAGCTCCTACAATGAGCAGTTCTTC.

This chain joins TRBV3-1 (or the pseudogene TRBV3-2) and TRBJ1-1; 8 nucleotides agree with TRBD1. This CDR3 has 13 amino acids. Germline V gene data show CDR1 as LGHDT and CDR2 as YNNKEL (reference sequence). V was clipped by 6 bases and J by 6 bases; unmatched bases: 6. DNA of the CDR3: TGTGCCAGCAGACCAGGGGGCGCGGCTGAAGCTTTCTTT. This translates into CASRPGGAAEAFF.

J is TRBJ2-1 and V is TRBV6-2 or TRBV6-3; TRBD2 agrees at 8 bases. J lost 9 bases, V lost 6 bases, and 7 bases had no gene match. The germline V gene encodes CDR1 MNHEY and CDR2 SVGEGT. This CDR3 is 13 amino acids long. The CDR3 sequence is CASSRRGGGEQFF. The CDR3 DNA sequence: TGTGCCAGCAGCCGACGGGGGGGTGGTGAGCAGTTCTTC.

V is TRBV19 and J is TRBJ1-5; 10 nucleotides agree with TRBD1. Germline V gives CDR1 LNHDA, CDR2 SQIVND (reference sequence). J gave up 4 bases and V 7 bases, and 13 bases lay outside the gene matches. This CDR3 comprises 17 residues. CDR3 region: CASNGFGQGDWNQPQHF. CDR3 nucleotides: TGTGCCAGTAACGGCTTCGGACAGGGGGATTGGAATCAGCCCCAGCATTTT.

The chain carries TRBV7-9 and TRBJ1-2, with 8 bases fitting TRBD1. Losses at the gene ends were 4 bases for V and 1 base for J; bases not matched to a gene: 8. The germline CDR1 and CDR2 sequences are SEHNR and FQNEAQ (reference sequence). The CDR3 contains 16 residues. The CDR3 DNA reads TGTGCCAGCAGCTGGACCGGGACAGGCATTAACTATGGCTACACCTTC. It yields the protein CASSWTGTGINYGYTF.

The chain recombines TRBV2 with TRBJ1-4; 9 nucleotides line up with TRBD1. Germline CDR1 reads SNHLY; CDR2 reads FYNNEI. The CDR3 totals 16 residues. Trimming at V came to 3 bases and at J to 8 bases, leaving 10 bases not matched to a gene. CDR3 amino acids: CASSDDPWDRDEKLFF. The CDR3 DNA reads TGTGCCAGCAGTGACGACCCCTGGGACAGGGACGAAAAACTGTTTTTT.

This rearrangement joins TRBV27 to TRBJ1-2, with a weak D call TRBD1 (5 bases). Germline lookup yields CDR1 MNHEY and CDR2 SMNVEV (reference sequence). Trimming took 6 bases from V and 8 from J, leaving 16 bases between them. CDR3 length: 13 amino acids. The CDR3 nucleotides read TGTGCCAGCAGGAGTACAGGTTTTGACGGCTACACCTTC. This gives the protein CASRSTGFDGYTF.

The gene calls are TRBV29-1 and TRBJ2-5; 7 bases fit TRBD1. The CDR3 loop spans 14 amino acids. Germline lookup yields CDR1 SQVTM and CDR2 ANQGSEA. The J segment lost 5 bases and the V segment lost 6 bases, leaving 12 bases of the junction unmatched. CDR3 nucleotide sequence: TGCAGCGTCGCCCGACAGGGAAGGCGCGAGACCCAGTACTTC. This encodes CSVARQGRRETQYF.

This chain joins TRBV19 and TRBJ1-1; TRBD1 matches 8 bases. Germline loops: CDR1 LNHDA, CDR2 SQIVND (reference sequence). This CDR3 region has 14 residues. With V trimmed by 5 bases and J by 7 bases, 9 bases remained unmatched. CDR3 loop: CASSPRTGSNEAFF. In nucleotides, the CDR3 is TGTGCCAGTAGTCCACGGACAGGGTCCAATGAAGCTTTCTTT.

Remarks on this clone: Relative to the germline gene, one junction end is altered; a read error may explain this. V usage is TRBV7-7 and J usage is TRBJ2-2, with D perhaps matching TRBD2 (6 bases). Germline V gene lookup returns CDR1 SSHAT and CDR2 FNYEAQ (reference sequence). The CDR3 spans 17 residues. CDR3 in amino acids: CASSLGLAGPNTGELFF. The CDR3 bases are TGTGCTAGCAGCTTAGGTTTGGCGGGACCGAACACCGGGGAGCTGTTTTTT. The entire variable domain, with the rest obtained from reference TRBV7-7 and TRBJ2-2, is as follows: GAGVSQSPRYKVTKRGQDVTLRCDPISSHATLYWYQQALGQGPEFLTYFNYEAQPDKSGLPSDRFSAERPEGSISTLTIQRTEQRDSAMYRCASSLGLAGPNTGELFFGEGSRLTVL.

The V and J genes are TRBV28 and TRBJ1-5; tentative D call: TRBD1 (5 bases). This CDR3 is 15 amino acids long. The V gene lost 2 bases and the J gene lost 1 base, with 9 bases spanning the gap. CDR1 MDHEN and CDR2 SYDVKM come from the germline V gene. CDR3 protein: CASSLGQGSNQPQHF. The CDR3 bases are TGTGCCAGCAGTTTAGGCCAGGGAAGCAATCAGCCCCAGCATTTT.

V usage is TRBV9 and J usage is TRBJ2-6, with no clear D. The CDR3 runs to 18 residues. Trimming left V 1 base short and J 4 bases short, with 18 bases between. Germline CDR1 SGDLS, CDR2 YYNGEE. The CDR3 loop is CASSVMGWQAWGANVLTF. The DNA of the CDR3 is TGTGCCAGCAGCGTAATGGGCTGGCAGGCTTGGGGGGCCAACGTCCTGACTTTC.

This chain uses TRBV19 with TRBJ2-3; D gene uncertain. Germline V gene lookup returns CDR1 LNHDA and CDR2 SQIVND (reference sequence). Trimming shortened V by 5 bases and J by 4 bases, and 19 bases separated the two germline ends. CDR3 length equals 16 residues. The CDR3 here is CASSYNIGHQADTQYF. The DNA of the CDR3 is TGTGCCAGTAGTTATAACATTGGGCACCAGGCAGATACGCAGTATTTT.

The chain has TRBV9 and TRBJ2-1; the match to TRBD2 covers 11 bases. The trim removed 3 bases at V and 2 bases at J, leaving 4 bases unmatched. CDR1 is SGDLS and CDR2 is YYNGEE in the germline V gene. The CDR3 is made up of 16 amino acids. The CDR3 is CASSALTSGAYNEQFF. For the CDR3, the DNA is TGTGCCAGCAGCGCTTTGACTAGCGGGGCCTACAATGAGCAGTTCTTC.

This chain connects TRBV6-5 to TRBJ2-7, with D maybe TRBD2 (6 bases). CDR3 length equals 12 residues. Trimming took off 11 bases at V and 6 bases at J, with 17 bases between the two ends. The germline V gene encodes CDR1 MNHEY and CDR2 SVGAGI. The CDR3 loop is CAAGPSRIEQYF. The DNA of the CDR3 is TGTGCCGCGGGGCCTAGCCGGATCGAGCAGTACTTC.

The rearrangement uses TRBV27 and TRBJ2-7; a weak D match, TRBD2 (5 bases). The CDR3 is made up of 13 amino acids. The V gene's germline CDR1 is MNHEY and CDR2 SMNVEV (reference sequence). The V end was cut by 2 bases, the J end by 6 bases, with 11 bases between. CDR3 protein: CASSLLSGFEQYF. Written as DNA, the CDR3 is TGTGCCAGCAGTTTACTATCGGGGTTCGAGCAGTACTTC.

V usage is TRBV7-9 and J usage is TRBJ2-1; maybe TRBD2 (7 bases). Trimming removed 0 bases from V and 1 base from J, with 10 bases in between. The germline CDR1 and CDR2 sequences are SEHNR and FQNEAQ (reference sequence). The CDR3 runs 16 residues. In DNA, the CDR3 is TGTGCCAGCAGCTTAGCGCGGGGGCTTTCCTACAATGAGCAGTTCTTC. Amino acid sequence: CASSLARGLSYNEQFF. The entire variable domain, with the rest obtained from reference TRBV7-9 and TRBJ2-1, is as follows: DTGVSQNPRHKITKRGQNVTFRCDPISEHNRLYWYRQTLGQGPEFLTYFQNEAQLEKSRLLSDRFSAERPKGSFSTLEIQRTEQGDSAMYLCASSLARGLSYNEQFFGPGTRLTVL.

The chain is built from TRBV27 and TRBJ2-5, with no clear D. Trimming removed 3 bases at V and 1 base at J, with 6 bases between. Per the germline V gene, CDR1 is MNHEY and CDR2 is SMNVEV (reference sequence). The CDR3 is 13 amino acids. The CDR3 DNA reads TGTGCCAGCAGTTTTCGACTCCAAGAGACCCAGTACTTC. Translation gives CASSFRLQETQYF.

The V gene is TRBV21-1, the J gene TRBJ2-5; no DNA check was done on the table's D call, TRBD1. TRBV21-1 is designated a pseudogene. CDR3 length equals 18 residues. The CDR3: CASSKVSVRDRVQETQYF. CDR3 nucleotides: TGTGCCAGCAGCAAAGTAAGCGTTCGGGACAGAGTACAAGAGACCCAGTACTTC.

This chain links TRBV27 with TRBJ2-1, with TRBD1 matching over 8 bases. Germline CDR1 is MNHEY and CDR2 is SMNVEV (reference sequence). The V and J ends lost 6 bases and 4 bases, in that order; junction bases with no gene match: 8. The CDR3 sequence is 15 residues long. The CDR3 loop is CASSLEGQVYNEQFF. CDR3 DNA sequence: TGTGCCAGCAGCCTCGAGGGACAGGTATACAATGAGCAGTTCTTC.

This sequence joins TRBV10-3 and TRBJ1-1, with TRBD1 as a possible D gene (6 bases). V was trimmed by 4 bases and J by 3 bases, leaving 9 bases between them. The CDR3 sequence is 13 residues long. Looked up from germline, CDR1 is ENHRY and CDR2 is SYGVKD. The CDR3 here is CAISGQADTEAFF. The CDR3 coding sequence is TGTGCCATCAGTGGACAGGCGGACACTGAAGCTTTCTTT.

The CDR3 sequence: CAIRGIDRDEAFF. The CDR3 bases are TGTGCCATCAGGGGAATCGACAGGGATGAAGCTTTCTTT. The V gene is TRBV10-3, the J gene TRBJ1-1, with 7 positions matching TRBD1. Germline V gene data show CDR1 as ENHRY and CDR2 as SYGVKD. This CDR3 has 13 amino acids. Trimming cost V 6 bases and J 7 bases; bases outside gene matches: 8.

This clone was detected only once. The chain links TRBV19 to TRBJ2-7; 9 bases are a match to TRBD1. Germline CDR1 reads LNHDA; CDR2 reads SQIVND (reference sequence). This CDR3 comprises 15 residues. Trimming at V came to 3 bases and at J to 3 bases, leaving 6 bases not matched to a gene. CDR3 sequence (DNA): TGTGCCAGTAGTATCGGACAGGGGATAAGCTACGAGCAGTACTTC. Translating gives CASSIGQGISYEQYF.

The chain joins TRBV5-8 to TRBJ1-1, with D perhaps TRBD1 (5 bases). Germline V gene lookup returns CDR1 SGHTS and CDR2 YDEGEE. CDR3 length: 16 amino acids. Trimming stripped 0 bases from V and 4 bases from J, with 16 bases between. CDR3 nucleotide sequence: TGTGCCAGCAGCTTGGTAAGGGGCCATCTGGGCACTGAAGCTTTCTTT. As protein: CASSLVRGHLGTEAFF.